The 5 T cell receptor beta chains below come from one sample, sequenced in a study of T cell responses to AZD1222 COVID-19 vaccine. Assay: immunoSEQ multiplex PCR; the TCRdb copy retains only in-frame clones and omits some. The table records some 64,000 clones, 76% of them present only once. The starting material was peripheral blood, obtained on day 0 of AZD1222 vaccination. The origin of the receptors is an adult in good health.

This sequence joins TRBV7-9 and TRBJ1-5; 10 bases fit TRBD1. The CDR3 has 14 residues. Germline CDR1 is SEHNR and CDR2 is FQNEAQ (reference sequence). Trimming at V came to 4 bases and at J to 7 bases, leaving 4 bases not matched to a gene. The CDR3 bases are TGTGCCAGCAGCTATGGGACAGGGGAACAGCCCCAGCATTTT. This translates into CASSYGTGEQPQHF. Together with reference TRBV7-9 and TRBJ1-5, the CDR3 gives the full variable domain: DTGVSQNPRHKITKRGQNVTFRCDPISEHNRLYWYRQTLGQGPEFLTYFQNEAQLEKSRLLSDRFSAERPKGSFSTLEIQRTEQGDSAMYLCASSYGTGEQPQHFGDGTRLSIL.

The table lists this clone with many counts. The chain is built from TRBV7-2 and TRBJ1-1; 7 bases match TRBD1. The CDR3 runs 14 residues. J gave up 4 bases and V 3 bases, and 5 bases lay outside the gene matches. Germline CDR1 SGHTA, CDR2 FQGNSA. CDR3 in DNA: TGTGCCAGCAGCTTGGAGGGGGCCGGCACTGAAGCTTTCTTT. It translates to CASSLEGAGTEAFF.

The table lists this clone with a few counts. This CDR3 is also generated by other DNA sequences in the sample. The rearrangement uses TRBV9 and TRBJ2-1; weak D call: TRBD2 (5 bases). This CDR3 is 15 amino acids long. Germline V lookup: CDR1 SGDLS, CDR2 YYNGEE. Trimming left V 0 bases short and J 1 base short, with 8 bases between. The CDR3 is CASSVGGESYNEQFF. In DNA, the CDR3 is TGTGCCAGCAGCGTAGGGGGAGAATCCTACAATGAGCAGTTCTTC. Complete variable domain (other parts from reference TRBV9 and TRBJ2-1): DSGVTQTPKHLITATGQRVTLRCSPRSGDLSVYWYQQSLDQGLQFLIQYYNGEERAKGNILERFSAQQFPDLHSELNLSSLELGDSALYFCASSVGGESYNEQFFGPGTRLTVL.

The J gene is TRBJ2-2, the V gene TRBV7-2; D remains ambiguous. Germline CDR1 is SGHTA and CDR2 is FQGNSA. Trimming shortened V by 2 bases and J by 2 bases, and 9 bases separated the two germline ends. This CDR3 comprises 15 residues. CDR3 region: CASSLSLHNTGELFF. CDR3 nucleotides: TGTGCCAGCAGCTTAAGTCTGCACAACACCGGGGAGCTGTTTTTT.

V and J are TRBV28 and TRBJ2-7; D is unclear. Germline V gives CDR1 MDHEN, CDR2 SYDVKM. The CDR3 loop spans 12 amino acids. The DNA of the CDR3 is TGTGCAGTTAAAGCCTTAAGCTACGAGCAGTACTTC. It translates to CAVKALSYEQYF.